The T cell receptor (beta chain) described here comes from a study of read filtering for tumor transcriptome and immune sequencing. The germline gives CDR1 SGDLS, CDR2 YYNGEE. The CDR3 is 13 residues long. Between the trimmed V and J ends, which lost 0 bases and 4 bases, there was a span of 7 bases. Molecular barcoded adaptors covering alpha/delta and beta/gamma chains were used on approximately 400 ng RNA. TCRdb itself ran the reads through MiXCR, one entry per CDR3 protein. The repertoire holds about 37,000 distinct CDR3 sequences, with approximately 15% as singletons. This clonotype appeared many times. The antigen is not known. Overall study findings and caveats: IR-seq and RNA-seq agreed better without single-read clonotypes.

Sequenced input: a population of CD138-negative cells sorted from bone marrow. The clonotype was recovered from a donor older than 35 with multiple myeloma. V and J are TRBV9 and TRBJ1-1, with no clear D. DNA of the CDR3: TGTGCCAGCAGCGTAGGAAGTGGCACTGAAGCTTTCTTT. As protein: CASSVGSGTEAFF.